This T cell receptor beta chain was captured by sequencing in a study of regulatory T cells in long-lasting Graves disease. Whole-study context: Under 3 months of antithyroid drugs had been taken by newly diagnosed Graves' patients.

Sample time point: newly diagnosed GD, antithyroid drugs for less than 3 months. PBMCs provided the RNA from which the TCR library was made. From an endocrinology department in Xi'an, China, came the patients. CDR3 regions were amplified by Arm-PCR using iRepertoire HTBI primers to build TCR beta libraries. TCRdb re-derived calls from the multiplex PCR reads in MiXCR, one entry per CDR3 protein. The sample holds 550,000 to 600,000 distinct CDR3 sequences; about 16% are singletons and the top ten take 12%. V shed 3 bases and J shed 2 bases, with 11 bases lying between them. This CDR3 spans 15 amino acids. Germline CDR1 and CDR2: LGHDT and YNNKEL (reference sequence). This sample was shared with a second study, whose subject was T cells in Graves' hyperthyroidism and ophthalmopathy. That report notes: Orbital computed tomography, thyroid ultrasound, serum thyroxine and TRAb, and clinical symptoms together informed the diagnoses. When the TCR CDR3 underwent first-round RT-PCR, the HTBI primer set was used.

The chain combines TRBV3-1 with TRBJ2-1; unclear D gene. The source of this sequence is a young man with Graves disease. This sample comprised peripheral blood mononuclear cells (PBMCs), obtained at new diagnosis, from a patient treated with antithyroid drugs. The CDR3 here is CASSQGGTTYNEQFF. The CDR3 DNA reads TGTGCCAGCAGCCAGGGCGGTACTACCTACAATGAGCAGTTCTTC.